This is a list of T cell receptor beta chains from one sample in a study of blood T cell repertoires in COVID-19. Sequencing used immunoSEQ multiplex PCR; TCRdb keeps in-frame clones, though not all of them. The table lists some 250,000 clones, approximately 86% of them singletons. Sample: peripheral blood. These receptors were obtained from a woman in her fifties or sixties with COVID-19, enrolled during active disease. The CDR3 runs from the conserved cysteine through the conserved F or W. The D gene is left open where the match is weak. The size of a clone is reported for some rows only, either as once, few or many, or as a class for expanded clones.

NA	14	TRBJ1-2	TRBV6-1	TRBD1	CASSELEGARGYTF	TGTGCCAGCAGTGAACTGGAGGGGGCGAGGGGCTACACCTTC
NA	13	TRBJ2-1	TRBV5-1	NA	CASSLVARNEQFF	TGCGCCAGCAGCTTGGTAGCGCGGAATGAGCAGTTCTTC
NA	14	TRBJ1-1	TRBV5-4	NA	CASSQTDGATEAFF	TGTGCCAGCAGCCAAACGGATGGGGCCACTGAAGCTTTCTTT
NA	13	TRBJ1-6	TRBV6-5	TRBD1	CASSLDRDSPLHF	TGTGCCAGCAGTTTAGACAGGGATTCACCCCTCCACTTT
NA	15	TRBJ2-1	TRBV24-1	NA	CATSDEQGPRPGQFF	TGTGCCACCAGTGACGAACAGGGTCCGAGACCTGGGCAGTTCTTC
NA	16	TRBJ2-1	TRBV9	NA	CASSGGTLKSYNEQFF	TGTGCCAGCAGCGGGGGGACTCTTAAGTCCTACAATGAGCAGTTCTTC
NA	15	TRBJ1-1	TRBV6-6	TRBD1	CASTARDRGGTEAFF	TGTGCCAGCACCGCCCGGGACAGGGGCGGAACTGAAGCTTTCTTT
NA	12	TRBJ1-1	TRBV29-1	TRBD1	CSAGTGDTEAFF	TGCAGCGCCGGGACAGGGGACACTGAAGCTTTCTTT
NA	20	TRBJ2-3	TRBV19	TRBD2	CASSLRHGTSGRALTDTQYF	TGTGCCAGTAGTCTTAGACACGGGACTAGCGGGAGGGCCCTCACAGATACGCAGTATTTT
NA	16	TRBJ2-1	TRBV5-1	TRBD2	CASSLVASGTNNEQFF	TGCGCCAGCAGCTTGGTTGCTAGCGGGACCAACAATGAGCAGTTCTTC
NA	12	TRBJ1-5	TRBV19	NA	CASNSGVRPQHF	TGTGCCAGTAACTCAGGGGTACGGCCCCAGCATTTT
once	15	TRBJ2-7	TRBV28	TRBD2	CASSSLAGLSYEQYF	TGTGCCAGCAGTTCTTTAGCGGGTCTCTCCTACGAGCAGTACTTC
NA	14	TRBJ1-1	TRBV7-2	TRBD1	CASSSPRGRTEAFF	TGTGCCAGCAGCTCGCCCAGGGGGCGCACTGAAGCTTTCTTT
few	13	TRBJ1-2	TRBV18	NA	CASSLDSRGGYTF	TGTGCCAGCTCACTCGACTCAAGGGGCGGCTACACCTTC
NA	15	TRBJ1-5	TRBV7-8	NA	CASSLDSGYVQPQHF	TGTGCCAGCAGCCTAGACAGTGGATATGTTCAGCCCCAGCATTTT
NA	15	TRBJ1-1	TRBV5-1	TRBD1	CASSQDRGRNTEAFF	TGCGCCAGCAGCCAGGACAGGGGGCGGAACACTGAAGCTTTCTTT
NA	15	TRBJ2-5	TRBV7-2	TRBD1	CASSLAGQVWETQYF	TGTGCCAGCAGCTTAGCGGGACAGGTGTGGGAGACCCAGTACTTC
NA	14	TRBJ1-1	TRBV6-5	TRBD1	CASTRDRRNTEAFF	TGTGCCAGCACCCGGGACAGGAGGAACACTGAAGCTTTCTTT
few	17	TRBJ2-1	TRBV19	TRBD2	CASSIDYGLAGGPEQFF	TGTGCCAGTAGTATAGATTATGGGCTAGCGGGAGGGCCTGAGCAGTTCTTC
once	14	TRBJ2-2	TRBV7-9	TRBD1	CASRTQGDTGELFF	TGTGCCAGCAGGACACAGGGGGACACCGGGGAGCTGTTTTTT
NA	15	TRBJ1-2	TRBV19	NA	CASSIGTISSYGYTF	TGTGCCAGTAGTATAGGGACTATCTCCTCCTATGGCTACACCTTC
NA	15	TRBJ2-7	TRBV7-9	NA	CASSFFPPDTYEQYF	TGTGCCAGCAGCTTCTTCCCACCTGACACCTACGAGCAGTACTTC
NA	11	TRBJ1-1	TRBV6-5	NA	CASSARFEAFF	TGTGCCAGCAGCGCCCGGTTTGAAGCTTTCTTT
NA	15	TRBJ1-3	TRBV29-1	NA	CSVDAAGSSGNTIYF	TGCAGCGTTGATGCAGCGGGAAGCTCTGGAAACACCATATATTTT
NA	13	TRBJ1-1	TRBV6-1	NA	CASSERDTDEAFF	TGTGCCAGCAGTGAAAGAGACACTGATGAAGCTTTCTTT
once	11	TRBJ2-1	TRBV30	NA	CAWTARDEQFF	TGTGCCTGGACCGCGCGGGATGAGCAGTTCTTC
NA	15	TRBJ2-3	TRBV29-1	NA	CSVESRSVATDTQYF	TGCAGCGTTGAATCCCGGTCGGTCGCGACAGATACGCAGTATTTT
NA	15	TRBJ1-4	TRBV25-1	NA	CASSVATSVGGKLFF	TGTGCCAGCAGTGTCGCTACATCGGTTGGAGGAAAACTGTTTTTT
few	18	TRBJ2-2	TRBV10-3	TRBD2	CAISERPQGGSSTGELFF	TGTGCCATCAGTGAGCGGCCCCAGGGCGGGAGTTCCACCGGGGAGCTGTTTTTT